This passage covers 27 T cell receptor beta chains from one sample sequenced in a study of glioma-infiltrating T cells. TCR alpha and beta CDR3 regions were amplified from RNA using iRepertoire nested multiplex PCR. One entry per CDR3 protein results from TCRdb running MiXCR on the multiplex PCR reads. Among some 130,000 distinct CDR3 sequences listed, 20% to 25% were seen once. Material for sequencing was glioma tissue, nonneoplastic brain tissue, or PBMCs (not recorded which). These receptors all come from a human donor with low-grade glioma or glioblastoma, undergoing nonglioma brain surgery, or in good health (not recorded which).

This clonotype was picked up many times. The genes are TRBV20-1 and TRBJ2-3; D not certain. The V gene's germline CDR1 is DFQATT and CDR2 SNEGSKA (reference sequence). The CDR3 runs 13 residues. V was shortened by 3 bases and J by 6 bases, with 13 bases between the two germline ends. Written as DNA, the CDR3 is TGCAGTGCTAGTCGGCTAGTAAGGGATACGCAGTATTTT. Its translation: CSASRLVRDTQYF.

The CDR3 sequence: CASGTRSKANEQFF. CDR3 nucleotides: TGTGCCAGCGGCACTCGGAGCAAGGCCAATGAGCAGTTCTTC. This chain connects TRBV12-3 or TRBV12-4 to TRBJ2-1; D is undetermined. The CDR3 contains 14 residues. V lost 8 bases, J lost 6 bases, and 17 bases lay in between.

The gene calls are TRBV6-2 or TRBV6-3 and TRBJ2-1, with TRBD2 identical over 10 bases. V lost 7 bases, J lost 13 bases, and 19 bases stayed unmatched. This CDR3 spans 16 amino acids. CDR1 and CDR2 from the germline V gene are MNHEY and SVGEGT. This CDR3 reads CASNPLGSSGGPSQFF. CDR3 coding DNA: TGTGCCAGCAATCCGCTGGGGAGTAGCGGGGGGCCAAGTCAGTTCTTC.

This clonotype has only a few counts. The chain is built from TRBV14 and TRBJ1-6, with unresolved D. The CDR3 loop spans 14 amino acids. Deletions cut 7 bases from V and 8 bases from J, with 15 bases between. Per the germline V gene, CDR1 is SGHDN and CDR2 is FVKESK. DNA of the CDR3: TGTGCCAGCACCCCGGGTCACCCTTATTCACCCCTCCACTTT. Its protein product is CASTPGHPYSPLHF.

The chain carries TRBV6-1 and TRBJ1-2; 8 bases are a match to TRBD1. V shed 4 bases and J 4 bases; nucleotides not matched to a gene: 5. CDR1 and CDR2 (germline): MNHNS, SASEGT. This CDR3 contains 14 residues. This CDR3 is CASSGGTGLYGYTF. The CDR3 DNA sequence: TGTGCCAGCAGTGGAGGGACAGGACTCTATGGCTACACCTTC.

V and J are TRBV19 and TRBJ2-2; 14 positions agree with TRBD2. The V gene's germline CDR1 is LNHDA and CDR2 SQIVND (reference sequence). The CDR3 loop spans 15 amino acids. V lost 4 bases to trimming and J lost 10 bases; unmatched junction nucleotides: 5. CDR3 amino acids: CASSTGLAGAQELFF. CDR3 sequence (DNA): TGTGCCAGTAGTACGGGACTAGCGGGGGCGCAGGAGCTGTTTTTT.

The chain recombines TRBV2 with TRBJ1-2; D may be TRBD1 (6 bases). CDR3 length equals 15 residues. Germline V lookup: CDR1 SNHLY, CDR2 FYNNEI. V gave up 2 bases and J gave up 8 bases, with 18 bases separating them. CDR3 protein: CASSELGQPPSGYTF. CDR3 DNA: TGTGCCAGCAGTGAACTCGGACAGCCCCCCTCCGGCTACACCTTC.

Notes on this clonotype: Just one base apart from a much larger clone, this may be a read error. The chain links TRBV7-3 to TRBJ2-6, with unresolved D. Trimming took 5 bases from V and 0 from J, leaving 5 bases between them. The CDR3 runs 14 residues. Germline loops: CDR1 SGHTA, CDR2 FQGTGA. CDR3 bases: TGTGCCAGCAGCCTAGGCTCTGGGGCCAACGTCCTGACTTTC. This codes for CASSLGSGANVLTF.

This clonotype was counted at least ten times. This CDR3 reads CASSELTVTDTQYF. The CDR3 nucleotides are TGTGCCAGCAGTGAATTGACGGTCACAGATACGCAGTATTTT. The chain couples TRBV6-1 to TRBJ2-3, with D uncertain. The CDR3 contains 14 residues. V was shortened by 2 bases and J by 2 bases, with 8 bases between the two germline ends. CDR1 is MNHNS and CDR2 is SASEGT in the germline V gene.

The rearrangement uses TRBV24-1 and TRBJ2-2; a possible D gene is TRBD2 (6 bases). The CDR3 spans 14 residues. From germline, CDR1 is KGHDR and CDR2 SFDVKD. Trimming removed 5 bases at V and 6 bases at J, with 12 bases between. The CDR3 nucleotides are TGTGCCACCAGTGGTGCGGGACGACCCGGGGAGCTGTTTTTT. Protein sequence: CATSGAGRPGELFF.

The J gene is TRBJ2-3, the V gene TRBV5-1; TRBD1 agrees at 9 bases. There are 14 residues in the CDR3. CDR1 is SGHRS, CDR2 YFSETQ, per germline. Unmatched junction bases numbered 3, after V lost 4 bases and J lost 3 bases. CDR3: CASSAGTGTDTQYF. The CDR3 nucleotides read TGCGCCAGCAGCGCCGGGACAGGGACAGATACGCAGTATTTT.

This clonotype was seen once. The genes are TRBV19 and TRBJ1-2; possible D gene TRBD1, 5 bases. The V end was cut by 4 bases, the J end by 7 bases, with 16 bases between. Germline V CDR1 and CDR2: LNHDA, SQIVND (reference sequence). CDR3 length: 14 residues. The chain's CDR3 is CASSTTGTQAGYTF. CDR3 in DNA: TGTGCCAGTAGTACAACCGGGACCCAGGCTGGCTACACCTTC.

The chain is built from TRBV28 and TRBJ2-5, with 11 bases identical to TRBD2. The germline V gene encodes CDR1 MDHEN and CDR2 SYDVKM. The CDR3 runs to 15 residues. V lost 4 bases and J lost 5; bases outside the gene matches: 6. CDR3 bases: TGTGCCAGCAGTTGGTCTAGCGGGGGGCGGGAGACCCAGTACTTC. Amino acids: CASSWSSGGRETQYF.

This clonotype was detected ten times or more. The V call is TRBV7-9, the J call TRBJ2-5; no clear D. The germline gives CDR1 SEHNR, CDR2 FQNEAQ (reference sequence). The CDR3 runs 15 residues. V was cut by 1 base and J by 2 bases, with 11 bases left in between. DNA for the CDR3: TGTGCCAGCAGCTTAGTTCTGGGTGTTCAAGAGACCCAGTACTTC. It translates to CASSLVLGVQETQYF.

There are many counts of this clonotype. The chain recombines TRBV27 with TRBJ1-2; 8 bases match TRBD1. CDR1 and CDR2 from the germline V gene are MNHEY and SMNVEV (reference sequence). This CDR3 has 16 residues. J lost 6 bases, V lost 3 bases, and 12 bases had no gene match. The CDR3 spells CASSFIPSDRANGYTF. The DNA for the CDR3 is TGTGCCAGCAGTTTTATCCCCTCGGACAGGGCTAATGGCTACACCTTC.

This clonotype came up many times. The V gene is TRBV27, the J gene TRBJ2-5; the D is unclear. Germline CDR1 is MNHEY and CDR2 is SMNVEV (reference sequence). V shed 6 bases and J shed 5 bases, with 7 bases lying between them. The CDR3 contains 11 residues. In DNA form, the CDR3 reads TGTGCCAGCAGGGGTGGGGAGACCCAGTACTTC. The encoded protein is CASRGGETQYF.

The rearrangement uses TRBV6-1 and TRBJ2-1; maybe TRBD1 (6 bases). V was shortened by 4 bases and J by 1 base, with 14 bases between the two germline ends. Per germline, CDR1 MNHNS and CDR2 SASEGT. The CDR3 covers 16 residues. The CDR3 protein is CASSARDIPSYNEQFF. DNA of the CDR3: TGTGCCAGCAGTGCCCGGGACATCCCATCCTACAATGAGCAGTTCTTC.

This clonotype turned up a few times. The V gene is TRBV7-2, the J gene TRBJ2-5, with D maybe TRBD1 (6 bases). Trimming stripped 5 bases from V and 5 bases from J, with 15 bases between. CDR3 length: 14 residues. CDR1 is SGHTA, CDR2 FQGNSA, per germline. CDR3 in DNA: TGTGCCAGCAGCCTACAGGGTTGGGGGGAGACCCAGTACTTC. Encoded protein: CASSLQGWGETQYF.

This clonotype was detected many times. CDR3 protein: CATSGAGDEQFF. The CDR3 nucleotides are TGTGCCACCAGTGGGGCAGGGGATGAGCAGTTCTTC. The gene calls are TRBV24-1 and TRBJ2-1; possible D gene TRBD1, 6 bases. The V and J ends lost 5 bases and 8 bases respectively, with 9 bases between them. The CDR3 extends over 12 amino acids. Germline V CDR1 and CDR2: KGHDR, SFDVKD.

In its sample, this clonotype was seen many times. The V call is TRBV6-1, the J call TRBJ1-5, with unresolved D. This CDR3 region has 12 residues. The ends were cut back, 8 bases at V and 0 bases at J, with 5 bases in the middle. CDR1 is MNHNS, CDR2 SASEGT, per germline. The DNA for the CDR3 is TGTGCCAGCGAAGGTAGCAATCAGCCCCAGCATTTT. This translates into CASEGSNQPQHF.

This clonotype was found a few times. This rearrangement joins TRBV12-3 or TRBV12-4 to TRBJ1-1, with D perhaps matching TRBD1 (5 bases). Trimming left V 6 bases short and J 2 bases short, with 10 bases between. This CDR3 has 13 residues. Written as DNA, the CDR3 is TGTGCCAGCAGACAACAGGCTAACACTGAAGCTTTCTTT. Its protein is CASRQQANTEAFF.

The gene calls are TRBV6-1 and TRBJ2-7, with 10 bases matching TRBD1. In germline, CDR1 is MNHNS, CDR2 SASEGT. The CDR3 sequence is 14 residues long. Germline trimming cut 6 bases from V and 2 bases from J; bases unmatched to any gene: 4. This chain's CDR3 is CASRTGTGAYEQYV. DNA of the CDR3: TGTGCCAGCAGGACCGGGACAGGGGCCTACGAGCAGTACGTC.

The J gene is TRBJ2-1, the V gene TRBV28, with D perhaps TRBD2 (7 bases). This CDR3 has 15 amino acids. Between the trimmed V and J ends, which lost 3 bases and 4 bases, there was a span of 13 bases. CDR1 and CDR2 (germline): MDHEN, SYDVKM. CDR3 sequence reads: CASSFGGAQYNEQFF. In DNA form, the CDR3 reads TGTGCCAGCAGTTTTGGGGGGGCCCAATACAATGAGCAGTTCTTC.

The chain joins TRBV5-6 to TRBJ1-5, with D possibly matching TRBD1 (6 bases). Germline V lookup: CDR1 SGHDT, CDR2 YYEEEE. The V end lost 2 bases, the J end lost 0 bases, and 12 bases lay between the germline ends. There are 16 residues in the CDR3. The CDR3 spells CASSFQGPFSNQPQHF. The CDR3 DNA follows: TGTGCCAGCAGCTTCCAGGGGCCCTTTAGCAATCAGCCCCAGCATTTT.

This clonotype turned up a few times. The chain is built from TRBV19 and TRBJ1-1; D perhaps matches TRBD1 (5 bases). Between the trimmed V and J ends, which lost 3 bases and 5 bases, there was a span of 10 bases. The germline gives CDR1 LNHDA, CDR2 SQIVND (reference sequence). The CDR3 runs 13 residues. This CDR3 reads CASSIRGGTEAFF. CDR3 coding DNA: TGTGCCAGTAGTATTCGGGGGGGAACTGAAGCTTTCTTT.

The CDR3, as DNA: TGTGCCAGCGAACCACAGGGTAACTATGGCTACACCTTC. Encoded protein: CASEPQGNYGYTF. The chain carries TRBV16 and TRBJ1-2; tentative D call: TRBD1 (6 bases). V dropped 8 bases and J dropped 1 base, with 11 bases sitting between them. Per the germline V gene, CDR1 is KGHSY and CDR2 is FQNENV. The CDR3 extends over 13 amino acids.

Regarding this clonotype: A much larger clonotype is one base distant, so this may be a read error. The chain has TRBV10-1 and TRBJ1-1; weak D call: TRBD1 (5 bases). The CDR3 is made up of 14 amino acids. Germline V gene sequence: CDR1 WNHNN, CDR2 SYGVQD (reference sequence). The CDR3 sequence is CASSYMNRNTEASF. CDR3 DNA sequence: TGTGCCAGCAGTTACATGAACAGGAACACTGAAGCTTCCTTT.